The present entry profiles one TCR beta chain with its context. The data belong to a study of blood T cell repertoires in COVID-19. Study-level background: COVID-19 samples collected from the United States, Italy and Spain covered acute and convalescent phases. PBMCs, B-cell-depleted T cells, or T cells provided the cDNA or gDNA that made up the material.

Authors' data handling: Amplification with reference gene primers provided the estimates of nucleated cell counts. Sequenced by immunoSEQ multiplex PCR; TCRdb stores in-frame clones only, minus some. V, J and clone size are taken as reported in that table, and D and trimming were inferred from the DNA itself. The profile covers approximately 300,000 clones, with approximately 82% appearing a single time and about 1.2% taken by the ten largest. Germline values: CDR1 LNHDA, CDR2 SQIVND (reference sequence). The CDR3 totals 15 residues. J gave up 3 bases and V 3 bases, and 2 bases lay outside the gene matches.

The sequencing sample was made of peripheral blood. The chain combines TRBV19 with TRBJ2-1; TRBD2 matches 10 bases. The TCR sequence derives from a woman between 50 and 59 years old with acute or convalescent COVID-19. The CDR3 reads CASSMSGRVYNEQFF. The CDR3 DNA reads as TGTGCCAGTAGTATGAGCGGGAGGGTCTACAATGAGCAGTTCTTC.